This TCR delta chain was sequenced for a study of γδ T cells in repeated Plasmodium falciparum infection listed by TCRdb under 2021. As for the study more broadly: The natural-infection arm enrolled Malian children exposed to intense seasonal malaria transmission and compared the Malian children with Australian children matched for age and gender. Four controlled human malaria infections were administered to several malaria-naive U.S. adults over roughly 590 days by bites from P. falciparum NF54-infected Anopheles stephensi mosquitoes. Controlled-infection subjects were sampled at baseline, immediately before selected infections, and 21 days after each infection. Malian gammadelta TCR repertoires were analysed cross-sectionally during no-transmission periods and longitudinally across acute febrile malaria episodes. The study examined how repeated Plasmodium falciparum infection shapes the human gammadelta T cell repertoire, using natural infection in Mali and controlled human malaria infection.

Spanning cysteine to phenylalanine, the CDR3 consists of 19 amino acids. Only CDR3 DNA is held: 57 bases, read in frame from base 1. V and J are trimmed by 0 bases and 0 bases, and the gene matches miss 15 bases of the junction. From the germline V gene, CDR1 is GEAIGNYY and CDR2 is EKD. The receptor library was made with multiplex PCR. The sample was run on an Illumina MiSeq. From each sorted gammadelta T cell sample, both TCR gamma (TRG) and TCR delta (TRD) chains were sequenced. The authors' analysis ran thus. The repertoire analyses used clonotype tree plots, the accumulated frequency of the top 20 clonotypes, and diversity index (DI) and D75 metrics. In TCRdb, clones were called once more from the public reads by CATT, and rows of identical DNA were later combined. TCRdb's processing, not the authors' own work, is the source of the V and J calls. This sample comprises 85,000 to 100,000 delta-chain clones, 0.85% to 1% of them detected only once. Together, the top ten hold roughly 9.5% of the sample.

Ten or more counts support this clone. The antigen it binds to is not known. The protein TCRdb gives is from a much larger clone and does not agree with this DNA's translation at residue 7, likely a read error; the protein shown here comes from the DNA. Vgamma9/Vdelta2+ and Vdelta2-negative gammadelta T cell populations were flow-sorted from peripheral blood mononuclear cells for bulk TCR repertoire analysis. Summary of the overall study and its limitations: Vgamma9/Vdelta2+ TCR repertoires showed a highly stable polyclonal repertoire over time and infection, with many inter-individual overlapping TCRgamma sequences. Generalizability was limited because the Malian cohort came from a small rural village made up predominantly of one ethnic group. Waves of new clonotype selection in Vdelta2-negative, largely Vdelta1+, gammadelta TCR repertoires appeared to be driven by repeated controlled infections. Vdelta2-negative gammadelta TCR repertoires from Malian children appeared more clonally expanded, less diverse and less shared than those of Australian children. The controlled-infection cohort was small, limiting analysis of inter-individual variability in gammadelta T cell responses.

This sequence originates from a pool of human donors (malaria-infected and uninfected, not separated). Input material: gamma-delta T cells from blood. The chain uses TRDV2 and TRDJ1; the central 7 bases match TRDD3. The DNA is as follows: TGTGCCTGTGACACCGACTGCTGGGGGGCCGGGCCTTACACCGATAAACTCATCTTT. Translated, this gives CACDTDCWGAGPYTDKLIF.